This T cell receptor (beta chain) was profiled in a study of T cells in Graves' hyperthyroidism and ophthalmopathy. The investigators amplified TCR beta CDR3 regions from RNA transcripts. During a first-round RT-PCR of the TCR CDR3, the HTBI primer set was used. In TCRdb, the multiplex PCR reads were re-called with MiXCR into one record per CDR3 protein. The sample yields some 600,000 distinct CDR3 sequences, around 42% seen once. The germline V gene has CDR1 SEHNR and CDR2 FQNEAQ (reference sequence). This CDR3 contains 13 residues. Trimming cost V 10 bases and J 4 bases, with 16 bases left between them.

The TCR was taken from a woman between 18 and 29 years old with Graves' hyperthyroidism. The sample was peripheral blood or thyroid tissue (not recorded which). The chain joins TRBV7-9 to TRBJ2-5; possible D gene TRBD2, 6 bases. For the CDR3, the DNA is TGTGCCACCGACGACGGGGAGGCAGAGACCCAGTACTTC. Protein product: CATDDGEAETQYF.